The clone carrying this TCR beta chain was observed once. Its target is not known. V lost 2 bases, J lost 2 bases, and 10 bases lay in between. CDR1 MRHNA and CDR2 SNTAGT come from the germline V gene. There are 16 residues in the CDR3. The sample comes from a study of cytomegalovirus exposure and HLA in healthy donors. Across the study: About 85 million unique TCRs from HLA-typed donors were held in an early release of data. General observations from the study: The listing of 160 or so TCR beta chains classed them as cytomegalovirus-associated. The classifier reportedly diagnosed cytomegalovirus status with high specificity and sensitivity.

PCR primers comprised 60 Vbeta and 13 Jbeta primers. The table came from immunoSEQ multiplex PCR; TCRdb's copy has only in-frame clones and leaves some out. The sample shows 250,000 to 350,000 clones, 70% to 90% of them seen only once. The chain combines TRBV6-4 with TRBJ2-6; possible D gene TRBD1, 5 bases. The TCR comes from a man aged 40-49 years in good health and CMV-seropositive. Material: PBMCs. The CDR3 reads CASSDRRVPGANVLTF. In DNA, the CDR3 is TGTGCCAGCAGTGACCGCAGGGTGCCTGGGGCCAACGTCCTGACTTTC.